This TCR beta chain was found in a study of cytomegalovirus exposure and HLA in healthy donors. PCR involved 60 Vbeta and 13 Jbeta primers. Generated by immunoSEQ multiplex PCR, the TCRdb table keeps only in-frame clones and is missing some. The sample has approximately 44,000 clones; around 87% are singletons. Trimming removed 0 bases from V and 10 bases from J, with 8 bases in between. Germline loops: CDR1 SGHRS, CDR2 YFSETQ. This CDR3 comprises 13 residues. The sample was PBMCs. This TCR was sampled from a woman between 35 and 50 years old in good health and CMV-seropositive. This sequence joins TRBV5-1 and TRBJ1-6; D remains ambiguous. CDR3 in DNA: TGCGCCAGCAGCTTGGCTTTCGAGTCACCCCTCCACTTT. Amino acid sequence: CASSLAFESPLHF.